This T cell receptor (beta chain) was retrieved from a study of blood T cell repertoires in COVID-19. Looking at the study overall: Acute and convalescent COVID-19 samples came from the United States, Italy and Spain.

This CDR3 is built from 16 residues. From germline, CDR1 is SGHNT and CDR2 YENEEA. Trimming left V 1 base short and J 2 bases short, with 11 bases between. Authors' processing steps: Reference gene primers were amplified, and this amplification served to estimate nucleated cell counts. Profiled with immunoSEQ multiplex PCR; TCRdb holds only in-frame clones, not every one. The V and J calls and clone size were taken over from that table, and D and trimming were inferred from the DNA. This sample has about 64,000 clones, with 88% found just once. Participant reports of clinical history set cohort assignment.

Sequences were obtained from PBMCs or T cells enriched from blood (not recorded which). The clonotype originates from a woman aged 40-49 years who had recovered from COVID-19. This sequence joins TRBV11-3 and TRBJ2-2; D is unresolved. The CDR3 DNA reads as TGTGCCAGCAGCTTAGTGTTGGCAGGAAACACCGGGGAGCTGTTTTTT. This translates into CASSLVLAGNTGELFF.